This entry concerns a single TCR beta chain. This record comes from a study of T-cell reconstitution after alpha-beta-depleted transplantation in children. There are 19 residues in the CDR3. The J segment lost 1 base and the V segment lost 0 bases, leaving 13 bases of the junction unmatched. CDR1 is SGDLS and CDR2 is YYNGEE in the germline V gene. Construction of the TCRbeta library involved unique molecular identifiers. TCRdb reprocessed the PCR reads via MiXCR and lists one record per CDR3 protein. The sample lists approximately 500,000 distinct CDR3 sequences, roughly 27% occurring once. The J gene is TRBJ2-1, the V gene TRBV9; TRBD2 agrees at 7 bases. The material sequenced was PBMCs, taken before TCRalphabeta/CD19-depleted stem cell transplant. The origin of this receptor is a boy younger than two with Wiskott-Aldrich syndrome, due to receive a stem cell transplant. The CDR3 spells CASSVVGLAGVGSYNEQFF. In nucleotides, the CDR3 is TGTGCCAGCAGCGTAGTAGGGCTGGCGGGAGTGGGGTCCTACAATGAGCAGTTCTTC.